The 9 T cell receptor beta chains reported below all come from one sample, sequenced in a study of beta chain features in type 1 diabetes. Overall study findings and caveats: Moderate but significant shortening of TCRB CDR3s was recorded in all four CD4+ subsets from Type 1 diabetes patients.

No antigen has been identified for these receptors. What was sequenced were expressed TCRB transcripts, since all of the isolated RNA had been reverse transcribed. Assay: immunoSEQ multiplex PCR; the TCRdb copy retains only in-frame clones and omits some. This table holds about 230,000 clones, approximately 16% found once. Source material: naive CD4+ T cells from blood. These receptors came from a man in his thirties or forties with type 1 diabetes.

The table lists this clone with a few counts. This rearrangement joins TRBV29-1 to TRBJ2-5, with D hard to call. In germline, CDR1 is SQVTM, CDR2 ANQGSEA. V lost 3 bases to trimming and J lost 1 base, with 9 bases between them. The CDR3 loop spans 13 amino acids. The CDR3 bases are TGCAGCGTTGAGTGGCGGACCCAAGAGACCCAGTACTTC. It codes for CSVEWRTQETQYF.

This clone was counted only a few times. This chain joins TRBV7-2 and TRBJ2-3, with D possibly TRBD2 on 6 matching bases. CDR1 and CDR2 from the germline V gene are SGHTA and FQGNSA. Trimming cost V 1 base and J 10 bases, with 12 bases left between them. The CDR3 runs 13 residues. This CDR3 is CASSLVSTGAQYF. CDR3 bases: TGTGCCAGCAGCTTAGTTTCAACGGGAGCGCAGTATTTT.

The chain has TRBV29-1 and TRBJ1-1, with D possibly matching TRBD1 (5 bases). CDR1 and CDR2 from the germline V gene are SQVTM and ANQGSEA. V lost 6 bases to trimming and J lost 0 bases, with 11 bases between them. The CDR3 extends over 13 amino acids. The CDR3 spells CSVTGHMNTEAFF. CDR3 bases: TGCAGCGTAACCGGACACATGAACACTGAAGCTTTCTTT.

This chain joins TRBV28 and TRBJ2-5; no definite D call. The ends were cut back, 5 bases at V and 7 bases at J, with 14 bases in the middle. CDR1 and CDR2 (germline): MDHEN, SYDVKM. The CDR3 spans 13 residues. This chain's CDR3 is CASSRFYHGTQYF. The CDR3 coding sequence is TGTGCCAGCAGTCGTTTCTATCACGGGACCCAGTACTTC.

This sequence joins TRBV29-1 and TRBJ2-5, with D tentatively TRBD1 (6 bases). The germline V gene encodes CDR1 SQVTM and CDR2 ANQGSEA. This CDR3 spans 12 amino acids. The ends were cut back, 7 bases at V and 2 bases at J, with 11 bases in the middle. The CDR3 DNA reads TGCAGCGGAATCAGGGGACAAGAGACCCAGTACTTC. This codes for CSGIRGQETQYF.

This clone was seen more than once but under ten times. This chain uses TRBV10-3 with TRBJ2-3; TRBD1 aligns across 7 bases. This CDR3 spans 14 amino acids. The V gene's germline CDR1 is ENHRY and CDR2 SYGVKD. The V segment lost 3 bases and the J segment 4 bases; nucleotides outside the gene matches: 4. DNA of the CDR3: TGTGCCATCAGTGACGAAGGGGGCCCAGATACGCAGTATTTT. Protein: CAISDEGGPDTQYF.

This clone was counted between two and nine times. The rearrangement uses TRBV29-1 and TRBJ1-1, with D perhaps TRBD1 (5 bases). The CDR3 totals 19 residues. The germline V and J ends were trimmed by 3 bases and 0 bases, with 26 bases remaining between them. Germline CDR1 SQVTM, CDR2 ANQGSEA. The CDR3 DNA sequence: TGCAGCGTTGATAGGTATAGTGGGGGTACAGGAGGTATGAACACTGAAGCTTTCTTT. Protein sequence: CSVDRYSGGTGGMNTEAFF. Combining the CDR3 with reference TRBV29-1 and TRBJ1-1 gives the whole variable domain SAVISQKPSRDICQRGTSLTIQCQVDSQVTMMFWYRQQPGQSLTLIATANQGSEATYESGFVIDKFPISRPNLTFSTLTVSNMSPEDSSIYLCSVDRYSGGTGGMNTEAFFGQGTRLTVV.

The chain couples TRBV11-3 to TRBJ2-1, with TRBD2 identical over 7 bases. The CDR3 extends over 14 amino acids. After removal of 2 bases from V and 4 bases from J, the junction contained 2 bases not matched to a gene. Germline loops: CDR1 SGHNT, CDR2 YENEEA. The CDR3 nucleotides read TGTGCCAGCAGCTTAAGCGGGGCTTACAATGAGCAGTTCTTC. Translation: CASSLSGAYNEQFF.

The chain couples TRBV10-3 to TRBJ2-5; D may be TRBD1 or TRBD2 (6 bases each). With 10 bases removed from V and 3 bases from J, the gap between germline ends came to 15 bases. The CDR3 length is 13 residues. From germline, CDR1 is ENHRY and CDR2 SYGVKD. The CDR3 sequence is CATGGGLEETQYF. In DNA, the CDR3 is TGTGCCACCGGGGGCGGCCTGGAAGAGACCCAGTACTTC.